Detailed here is one T cell receptor beta chain. Sequence at one end of the junction differs from germline and may be a read error. Specified time point: patch test 1, 2 weeks after DPC sensitization. Treatment meaning: therapeutic diphenylcyclopropenone sensitization with weekly scalp DPC. This record belongs to a study of human T cells and chemical hapten exposure. A single record per CDR3 protein comes from TCRdb applying MiXCR to the RACE reads. The sample carries 120,000 or so distinct CDR3 sequences, around 15% recorded once. The sequencing here drew on whole blood, taken in connection with sensitization to the hapten diphenylcyclopropenone (DPC). The sequence was collected from a man aged 18 to 29 with alopecia areata. Some clones in this sample may be carry-over from other donors' samples.

As DNA, the CDR3 is TGTGCTAGCAGCTTAGAGCCCCGGGAAGAGACCCAGTACTTC. Its translation: CASSLEPREETQYF. The V and J genes are TRBV7-2 and TRBJ2-5; no reliable D call. Germline-derived CDR1 and CDR2 are SGHTA and FQGNSA. The CDR3 covers 14 residues.